This T cell receptor beta chain was found in a study of CD8 T cells in Susac syndrome. Sequencing targeted TCR beta in T cells from blood (CD8+ and CD4+). TEMRA cells were enriched by FACS, and CD4+ and CD8+ T cells were negatively isolated. The RNA input was about 0.5 to 1 ug, and it was reverse transcribed with random hexamers. TCRdb reanalysed the immunoSEQ multiplex PCR reads using MiXCR and keeps one entry per CDR3 protein. The table lists a few hundred thousand distinct CDR3 sequences, approximately 85% of them singletons. From germline, CDR1 is LNHDA and CDR2 SQIVND (reference sequence). The CDR3 is 19 amino acids. V shed 4 bases and J shed 0 bases, with 22 bases lying between them. Study-level findings and limits: The authors acknowledged that the study's TCR sequencing and HLA analysis involved relatively few individuals.

Points on this clonotype: Its antigen is still unknown.

The clonotype originates from a human donor with multiple sclerosis. The chain uses TRBV19 and TRBJ2-4; D perhaps matches TRBD2 (6 bases). Sequencing was done on a sample of CD8+ T cells from PBMCs. The CDR3 here is CASSTRRNLAYLAKNIQYF. The CDR3 DNA reads as TGTGCCAGTAGTACGCGGAGAAATCTAGCGTATCTAGCCAAAAACATTCAGTACTTC.